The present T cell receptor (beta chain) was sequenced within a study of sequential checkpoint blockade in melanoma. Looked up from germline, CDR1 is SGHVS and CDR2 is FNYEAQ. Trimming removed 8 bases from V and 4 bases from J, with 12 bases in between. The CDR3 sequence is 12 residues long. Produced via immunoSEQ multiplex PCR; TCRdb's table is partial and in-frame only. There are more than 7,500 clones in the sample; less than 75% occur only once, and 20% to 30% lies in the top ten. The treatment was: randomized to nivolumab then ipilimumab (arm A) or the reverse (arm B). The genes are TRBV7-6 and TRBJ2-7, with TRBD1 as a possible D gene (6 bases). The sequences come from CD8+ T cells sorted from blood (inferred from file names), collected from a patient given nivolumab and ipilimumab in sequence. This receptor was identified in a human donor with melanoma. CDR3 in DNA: TGTGCCAGCGGTCAGGGGATGTACGAGCAGTACTTC. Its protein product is CASGQGMYEQYF. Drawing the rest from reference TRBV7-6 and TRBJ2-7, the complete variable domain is GAGVSQSPRYKVTKRGQDVALRCDPISGHVSLYWYRQALGQGPEFLTYFNYEAQQDKSGLPNDRFSAERPEGSISTLTIQRTEQRDSAMYRCASGQGMYEQYFGPGTRLTVT.